The 11 T cell receptor beta chains below were found in one sample sequenced in a study of graft-versus-host responses after intestinal transplantation. Once graft tissue had been processed, intraepithelial and lamina propria lymphocytes were released. Clones were sequenced by immunoSEQ multiplex PCR, and TCRdb holds only the in-frame ones, with some missing. The table records roughly 5,600 clones, about three quarters of them present only once. The starting material was ileum tissue, obtained more than 220 days after intestinal transplant. The receptors come from a human patient who received an intestinal transplant, so some T cells may come from the graft donor.

This clone was picked up one time. The rearrangement links TRBV19 to TRBJ2-1, with TRBD2 matching over 9 bases. The V gene's germline CDR1 is LNHDA and CDR2 SQIVND (reference sequence). The CDR3 covers 15 residues. V was clipped by 5 bases and J by 10 bases; unmatched bases: 12. This CDR3 reads CASSPLLAGGLEQFF. DNA of the CDR3: TGTGCCAGTAGTCCCCTGTTGGCGGGGGGGCTAGAGCAGTTCTTC.

To note about this clone: This may be a read error, as it is one base from a much larger clone. This chain links TRBV7-8 with TRBJ1-5, with D tentatively TRBD1 (5 bases). Germline CDR1 reads SGHVS; CDR2 reads FQNEAQ. The CDR3 sequence is 15 residues long. The chain's CDR3 is CVSSLDRQTNQPQHF. CDR3 in DNA: TGTGTCAGCAGCTTAGACAGACAGACTAATCAGCCCCAGCATTTT. Drawing the rest from reference TRBV7-8 and TRBJ1-5, the complete variable domain is GAGVSQSPRYKVAKRGQDVALRCDPISGHVSLFWYQQALGQGPEFLTYFQNEAQLDKSGLPSDRFFAERPEGSVSTLKIQRTQQEDSAVYLCVSSLDRQTNQPQHFGDGTRLSIL.

The CDR3 DNA sequence: TGTGCCAGCAGCTTAGAAGAGGCTCCTAACTATGGCTACACCTTC. Its protein is CASSLEEAPNYGYTF. The J gene is TRBJ1-2, the V gene TRBV7-9; D call uncertain. Trimming left V 1 base short and J 0 bases short, with 9 bases between. Germline CDR1 SEHNR, CDR2 FQNEAQ (reference sequence). The CDR3 extends over 15 amino acids.

On this clone itself: A junction boundary mismatches the germline segment, possibly from a read error. V usage is TRBV5-3 and J usage is TRBJ1-4; 8 bases fit TRBD1. TRBV5-3 carries the ORF label, with uncertain function. The length of the CDR3 is 15 residues. The CDR3 DNA reads as TGTGCCAGCAGCTTGGGGCAGGGGGCAGGAGAAAAACTGTTTTTT. Translation gives CASSLGQGAGEKLFF.

As for this clone: The sample has other DNA sequences that encode this CDR3 too. The chain's CDR3 is CASSLAGGPNNEQFF. The DNA for the CDR3 is TGTGCCAGCAGCTTAGCGGGGGGGCCCAACAATGAGCAGTTCTTC. The chain employs TRBV6-1 and TRBJ2-1; 11 bases fit TRBD2. V shed 6 bases and J 5 bases; nucleotides not matched to a gene: 6. This CDR3 has 15 residues. CDR1 is MNHNS and CDR2 is SASEGT in the germline V gene.

About this clone itself: At one boundary the junction diverges from the germline segment, which might be a read error. Additional DNA sequences in this sample encode the identical CDR3. The V gene is TRBV9, the J gene TRBJ1-2; D gene unclear. The CDR3 extends over 15 amino acids. Germline V gene sequence: CDR1 SGDLS, CDR2 YYNGEE. In DNA, the CDR3 is TGTGCCAGCAGGTCTGACCACTCCCCTTCCTACGGCTATACCTTC. It is translated as CASRSDHSPSYGYTF. The variable domain in full, with the rest retrieved from reference TRBV9 and TRBJ1-2, is DSGVTQTPKHLITATGQRVTLRCSPRSGDLSVYWYQQSLDQGLQFLIQYYNGEERAKGNILERFSAQQFPDLHSELNLSSLELGDSALYFCASRSDHSPSYGYTFGSGTRLTVV.

The chain uses TRBV5-4 and TRBJ2-5, with unresolved D. From germline, CDR1 is SGHNT and CDR2 YYREEE (reference sequence). The CDR3 runs to 11 residues. Trimming left V 2 bases short and J 5 bases short, with 4 bases between. The CDR3 region is CASSFTETQYF. In DNA, the CDR3 is TGTGCCAGCAGCTTTACGGAGACCCAGTACTTC.

CDR3 coding DNA: TGTGCCAGCAGCCCCAGTAGGGGCGGGGGGGCCGCCGGGGAGCTGTTTTTT. Its translation: CASSPSRGGGAAGELFF. This chain uses TRBV9 with TRBJ2-2, with 9 bases identical to TRBD2. CDR1 SGDLS and CDR2 YYNGEE come from the germline V gene. The CDR3 sequence is 17 residues long. With V trimmed by 4 bases and J by 6 bases, 13 bases remained unmatched.

The chain links TRBV28 to TRBJ2-7; D unclear. The germline CDR1 and CDR2 sequences are MDHEN and SYDVKM. The length of the CDR3 is 12 residues. V dropped 3 bases and J dropped 6 bases, with 9 bases sitting between them. Written as DNA, the CDR3 is TGTGCCAGCAGTTTGGGTGTTTTCGAGCAGTACTTC. Residues: CASSLGVFEQYF.

The chain links TRBV9 to TRBJ2-1; 7 bases line up with TRBD1. V trimming: 7 bases; J trimming: 5 bases; junction bases outside the gene matches: 9. The CDR3 is 14 amino acids. CDR1 and CDR2 from the germline V gene are SGDLS and YYNGEE. The CDR3 DNA is TGTGCCAGCCGACAAGGGACAGAACACAATGAGCAGTTCTTC. Translating it yields CASRQGTEHNEQFF.

The chain employs TRBV5-1 and TRBJ1-2; 9 bases map to TRBD1. Trimming took 3 bases from V and 3 from J; bases not matched to a gene: 6. The CDR3 sequence is 15 residues long. Germline V gives CDR1 SGHRS, CDR2 YFSETQ. This CDR3 reads CASSWRGQGDYGYTF. The DNA for the CDR3 is TGCGCCAGCAGCTGGAGGGGACAGGGAGACTATGGCTACACCTTC.